This T cell receptor beta chain comes out of a study of cytomegalovirus exposure and HLA in healthy donors. Germline V CDR1 and CDR2: KGHSH, LQKENI. With 5 bases removed from V and 8 bases from J, the gap between germline ends came to 15 bases. The CDR3 is 14 residues long. The PCR used 60 Vbeta and 13 Jbeta primers. Using immunoSEQ multiplex PCR, the repertoire was profiled, and TCRdb retains in-frame clones only, with some absent. The sample has some 180,000 clones, about 79% seen once; the top ten hold 1.5% to 2%. V gene TRBV18 combines with J gene TRBJ2-2, with a possible D match to TRBD1 (5 bases). The receptor was derived from a man between 18 and 29 years old in good health and CMV-seronegative. Specimen: PBMCs. The CDR3 spells CASSSSKGPGELFF. CDR3 DNA sequence: TGTGCCAGCTCATCCTCTAAGGGGCCTGGGGAGCTGTTTTTT.